What follows are 13 T cell receptor beta chains derived from one specimen sequenced in a study of type 1 regulatory T cells. From the reads, TCRdb called clonotypes with MiXCR, one entry per CDR3 protein. The sample has 75,000 to 100,000 distinct CDR3 sequences, roughly 31% seen once; the top ten hold 2% to 2.5%. Material: CD4+ T cells, either the whole sample or a sorted fraction (not recorded which). These receptors originate from a human donor in good health.

J is TRBJ2-5 and V is TRBV20-1, with D possibly TRBD2 on 6 matching bases. Germline V gene lookup returns CDR1 DFQATT and CDR2 SNEGSKA (reference sequence). The CDR3 contains 12 residues. Trimming took 6 bases from V and 7 from J, leaving 15 bases between them. The CDR3 sequence is CSAQLGGATQYF. As DNA, the CDR3 is TGCAGTGCCCAACTTGGAGGGGCGACCCAGTACTTC.

In this sample, this clonotype turned up a few times. The chain joins TRBV12-3 or TRBV12-4 to TRBJ1-1; D might be TRBD1 (6 bases). The CDR3 sequence is 14 residues long. V was shortened by 6 bases and J by 4 bases, with 15 bases between the two germline ends. CDR3 region: CASSPPKGVTEAFF. Here the CDR3 DNA reads TGTGCCAGCAGCCCACCCAAGGGGGTCACTGAAGCTTTCTTT.

This clonotype has a handful of counts. The J gene is TRBJ2-1, the V gene TRBV20-1; no firm D call. This CDR3 has 13 residues. V lost 4 bases and J 0 bases, leaving 7 bases between the germline ends. Germline V gene lookup returns CDR1 DFQATT and CDR2 SNEGSKA (reference sequence). CDR3 residues: CSAKGISYNEQFF. CDR3 nucleotide sequence: TGCAGTGCTAAAGGCATCTCCTACAATGAGCAGTTCTTC.

The chain is built from TRBV12-3 or TRBV12-4 and TRBJ2-7; D unclear. Trimming pared 6 bases from V and 4 bases from J, leaving 16 bases between. The length of the CDR3 is 14 residues. The CDR3 bases are TGTGCCAGCAGCCAGGCCAGCCTGGCATACGAGCAGTACTTC. Residues: CASSQASLAYEQYF.

V and J are TRBV20-1 and TRBJ2-3, with 8 bases that match TRBD2. The germline CDR1 and CDR2 sequences are DFQATT and SNEGSKA (reference sequence). This CDR3 region has 15 residues. V lost 3 bases and J lost 5; bases outside the gene matches: 10. The CDR3 nucleotides read TGCAGTGCTAGTTACGGACTAGCACCCGGAGATACGCAGTATTTT. It is translated as CSASYGLAPGDTQYF.

The rearrangement links TRBV7-9 to TRBJ2-7; TRBD2 agrees at 14 bases. With 5 bases clipped from V and 3 bases from J, the junction kept 6 bases outside the gene matches. Germline CDR1 SEHNR, CDR2 FQNEAQ (reference sequence). This CDR3 has 16 residues. The chain's CDR3 is CASSTSGTSGSYEQYF. In nucleotides, the CDR3 is TGTGCCAGCAGCACGTCCGGGACTAGCGGGAGCTACGAGCAGTACTTC.

V usage is TRBV10-1 and J usage is TRBJ2-7; weak D call: TRBD2 (6 bases). The CDR3 totals 17 residues. Germline V gene lookup returns CDR1 WNHNN and CDR2 SYGVQD (reference sequence). V lost 6 bases and J lost 0, with 21 bases in between. CDR3 sequence (DNA): TGCGCCAGCAGCCCGGTGGGGGTTGTGACTAGCTCCTACGAGCAGTACTTC. This encodes CASSPVGVVTSSYEQYF.

The chain recombines TRBV7-2 with TRBJ2-7; tentatively, D is TRBD2 (5 bases). Germline CDR1 SGHTA, CDR2 FQGNSA. The CDR3 covers 12 residues. Trimming pared 8 bases from V and 6 bases from J, leaving 14 bases between. CDR3 sequence (DNA): TGTGCCAGCGGAGGCGGTCGGGGCGAGCAGTACTTC. It codes for CASGGGRGEQYF.

There are many counts of this clonotype. The rearrangement uses TRBV7-9 and TRBJ2-3, with D unclear. Trimming pared 6 bases from V and 0 bases from J, leaving 13 bases between. Germline CDR1 reads SEHNR; CDR2 reads FQNEAQ (reference sequence). The length of the CDR3 is 15 residues. The CDR3 loop is CASRLELLSTDTQYF. CDR3 DNA sequence: TGTGCCAGCAGGCTCGAACTATTGAGCACAGATACGCAGTATTTT.

This clonotype was counted between two and nine times. This chain connects TRBV6-6 to TRBJ2-7; TRBD2 agrees at 13 bases. Trimming cost V 8 bases and J 5 bases; bases outside gene matches: 0. Germline-derived CDR1 and CDR2 are MNHNY and SVGAGI (reference sequence). CDR3 length: 12 amino acids. CDR3 nucleotides: TGTGCCAGCGGACTAGCGGGAGACGAGCAGTACTTC. Protein sequence: CASGLAGDEQYF.

This clonotype was seen many times. The rearrangement joins TRBV11-2 to TRBJ2-7, with 7 bases fitting TRBD2. The CDR3 extends over 16 amino acids. V was pared by 0 bases and J by 13 bases, with 18 bases of the junction left unmatched. The germline V gene has CDR1 SGHAT and CDR2 FQNNGV. The CDR3 loop reads CASSLELGVSGRRIYF. DNA for the CDR3: TGTGCCAGCAGCTTAGAGTTGGGGGTTAGCGGGCGCCGAATTTACTTC.

This clonotype was seen a handful of times. J is TRBJ2-1 and V is TRBV19; 7 bases match TRBD2. Germline CDR1 reads LNHDA; CDR2 reads SQIVND (reference sequence). The CDR3 covers 15 residues. V shed 5 bases and J 3 bases; nucleotides not matched to a gene: 7. The CDR3: CASSLSGVFYNEQFF. CDR3 coding DNA: TGTGCCAGTAGTCTGAGCGGGGTCTTCTACAATGAGCAGTTCTTC.

The table lists this clonotype with many counts. The chain uses TRBV9 and TRBJ2-7; the D gene is possibly TRBD2 (5 bases). The germline V and J ends were trimmed by 4 bases and 3 bases, with 17 bases remaining between them. This CDR3 has 15 residues. CDR1 is SGDLS, CDR2 YYNGEE, per germline. CDR3: CASSPRDGFNYEQYF. The CDR3 DNA reads as TGTGCCAGCAGCCCTCGGGATGGCTTTAACTACGAGCAGTACTTC.